This T cell receptor (beta chain) was documented in a study of T-cell reconstitution after alpha-beta-depleted transplantation in children. Between the trimmed V and J ends, which lost 0 bases and 7 bases, there was a span of 10 bases. The CDR3 runs to 12 residues. Looked up from germline, CDR1 is SQVTM and CDR2 is ANQGSEA. The study's findings and limits: The main origin of T-cell counts and diversity one year after transplant was newly produced T cells.

This clonotype was seen at least ten times. Its antigen is not known. Unique molecular identifiers were incorporated into the prepared TCRbeta library. One entry per CDR3 protein, called by TCRdb with MiXCR from the PCR reads. The repertoire holds approximately 300,000 distinct CDR3 sequences, with about 9.4% as singletons. Material: PBMCs, obtained before TCRalphabeta/CD19-depleted stem cell transplant. The chain has TRBV29-1 and TRBJ2-7, with D unclear. This clonotype originated in a boy in the first two years of life with acute myeloid leukemia, due to receive a stem cell transplant. The CDR3 sequence: CSVEEGGEEQYF. The CDR3 DNA is TGCAGCGTTGAAGAGGGTGGGGAAGAGCAGTACTTC.